The rows below give T cell receptor beta chains drawn from one sample of a study of neurological immune-mediated disorders. TCRdb reanalysed the 5' RACE reads using MiXCR and keeps one entry per CDR3 protein. The sample records approximately 90,000 distinct CDR3 sequences, 3.5% to 4% being singletons. The source material was PBMCs. Source of these receptors: a woman under 30 with multiple sclerosis. Both conserved end residues are part of each CDR3. The D gene is left open where the match is weak.

>16|TRBV20-1|TRBJ1-3|NA
CSARKVGLYSGNTIYF
>13|TRBV19|TRBJ2-7|NA
CASSMATSYEQYF
>15|TRBV20-1|TRBJ2-1|TRBD2
CSARGRVAGDNEQFF
>15|TRBV25-1|TRBJ2-5|NA
CASSALPSAGETQYF
>14|TRBV7-2|TRBJ1-4|NA
CASSLAGEGEKLFF
>18|TRBV3-1|TRBJ1-2|TRBD1
CASSQDFSLWDRGYGYTF
>13|TRBV7-2|TRBJ2-1|NA
CASSLGTNYEQFF
>12|TRBV20-1|TRBJ1-2|NA
CSARGPELGGTF
>17|TRBV20-1|TRBJ2-7|TRBD2
CSAPRRGGGGDSYEQYF
>14|TRBV11-2|TRBJ1-1|NA
CASSLGGSHTEAFF
>14|TRBV11-2|TRBJ2-7|TRBD2
CASTPGTSGSKQYF
>16|TRBV6-5|TRBJ2-3|NA
CASSYSSIQQSDTQYF
>13|TRBV7-8|TRBJ1-2|NA
CASSLVLAYGYTF
>13|TRBV28|TRBJ1-1|NA
CASSLGGPTEAFF
>15|TRBV2|TRBJ2-1|TRBD2
CASNHRAGVNNEQFF
>11|TRBV10-3|TRBJ1-3|NA
CAIRAGNTIYF
>14|TRBV12-3/TRBV12-4|TRBJ1-1|NA
CASSFWGDTTEAFF
>14|TRBV7-2|TRBJ2-1|NA
CASRTPGFFNEQFF
>13|TRBV6-4|TRBJ2-5|NA
CASSDKEQETQYF
>16|TRBV10-3|TRBJ2-7|TRBD1
CAISESAGTGAVEQYF
>14|TRBV29-1|TRBJ2-2|NA
CSVEKEANTGELFF
>17|TRBV24-1|TRBJ2-5|NA
CATGGEGGRTNTETQYF
>17|TRBV5-1|TRBJ1-1|TRBD1
CASSLSPGQYMNTEAFF
>14|TRBV20-1|TRBJ1-1|NA
CSASSGTWNTEAFF
>14|TRBV20-1|TRBJ2-5|TRBD2
CSARDFAGGTAQYF
>14|TRBV12-3/TRBV12-4|TRBJ1-6|NA
CASSLAGFETPLHF
>17|TRBV6-5|TRBJ2-7|NA
CATPYPGPPVFVYEQYF
>14|TRBV7-9|TRBJ2-7|NA
CASSLVSPLAEQYF